Below, 17 T cell receptor beta chains from the same sample are listed, as sequenced in a study of blood T cells in healthy people across ages. Using a J-beta primer mix together with a sample-barcoded 5' primer, a second PCR was run for roughly 7 to 11 cycles. TCRdb reprocessed the 5' RACE reads with MiXCR, giving one entry per CDR3 protein. The sample contains about 600,000 distinct CDR3 sequences, around half of which appear only once. Sequenced input: blood. These receptors were collected from a man older than 75 in good health.

This clonotype was found once. V and J are TRBV27 and TRBJ1-1; a possible D gene is TRBD1 (6 bases). This CDR3 is 12 amino acids long. Germline V gene sequence: CDR1 MNHEY, CDR2 SMNVEV (reference sequence). CDR3 DNA sequence: TGTGTAAGCAAGACAGGCAACACTGAAGCTTTCTTT. Translated: CVSKTGNTEAFF.

This chain connects TRBV7-2 to TRBJ1-1; D is uncertain. Germline CDR1 and CDR2: SGHTA and FQGNSA. V lost 5 bases, J lost 11 bases, and 15 bases lay in between. CDR3 length equals 12 residues. The CDR3 region has the DNA TGTGCCAGCAGCCTTGACCCACCGGGGGCTTTCTTT. Translated: CASSLDPPGAFF.

The chain couples TRBV3-1 to TRBJ1-2; D might be TRBD1 (5 bases). Looked up from germline, CDR1 is LGHDT and CDR2 is YNNKEL (reference sequence). Trimming removed 0 bases at V and 5 bases at J, with 16 bases between. The CDR3 consists of 16 residues. CDR3 residues: CASSQDVTTERYGYTF. CDR3 DNA sequence: TGTGCCAGCAGCCAAGATGTGACGACAGAACGGTATGGCTACACCTTC.

Points on this clonotype: Just one base apart from a much larger clone, this may be a read error. This chain uses TRBV6-1 with TRBJ1-6, with 8 bases matching TRBD1. This CDR3 region has 16 residues. Trimming took 4 bases from V and 11 from J; bases not matched to a gene: 13. Germline V CDR1 and CDR2: MNHNS, SASEGT. The CDR3 loop reads CASSATDRAFNPPLHF. The CDR3 DNA reads as TGTGCCAGCAGTGCGACGGACAGGGCCTTCAATCCACCCCTCCACTTT.

This clonotype was detected ten times or more. V usage is TRBV12-3 or TRBV12-4 and J usage is TRBJ2-3; 7 bases agree with TRBD1. The V and J ends lost 5 bases and 2 bases, in that order; junction bases with no gene match: 10. The length of the CDR3 is 16 residues. CDR3 residues: CASSRNWDSDTDTQYF. The CDR3 nucleotides are TGTGCCAGCAGTAGGAATTGGGACAGCGACACAGATACGCAGTATTTT.

Only a few counts were recorded for this clonotype. This sequence joins TRBV7-9 and TRBJ2-5; possible D gene TRBD1, 5 bases. The CDR3 consists of 15 residues. The germline CDR1 and CDR2 sequences are SEHNR and FQNEAQ (reference sequence). V was trimmed by 1 base and J by 6 bases, leaving 15 bases between them. CDR3 DNA sequence: TGTGCCAGCAGCTTAGGCCAGTATAGGGGCAAGACCCAGTACTTC. This sequence encodes CASSLGQYRGKTQYF.

This clonotype was picked up a small number of times. V gene TRBV5-1 combines with J gene TRBJ2-1; D possibly matches TRBD1 or TRBD2 (5 bases each). The CDR3 totals 14 residues. The V gene's germline CDR1 is SGHRS and CDR2 YFSETQ. Between the trimmed V and J ends, which lost 4 bases and 6 bases, there was a span of 14 bases. CDR3 loop: CASSTSGTSNEQFF. CDR3 coding DNA: TGCGCCAGCAGCACCTCCGGGACCAGCAATGAGCAGTTCTTC. Full variable domain (outside the CDR3, taken from reference TRBV5-1 and TRBJ2-1): KAGVTQTPRYLIKTRGQQVTLSCSPISGHRSVSWYQQTPGQGLQFLFEYFSETQRNKGNFPGRFSGRQFSNSRSEMNVSTLELGDSALYLCASSTSGTSNEQFFGPGTRLTVL.

The V gene is TRBV27, the J gene TRBJ2-5; 7 nucleotides line up with TRBD1. J was trimmed by 7 bases and V by 6 bases; bases with no gene match: 14. This CDR3 contains 15 residues. Germline CDR1 MNHEY, CDR2 SMNVEV (reference sequence). CDR3 DNA: TGTGCCAGCAGACCCCAACAGGGGATTGGTTTGACCCAGTACTTC. This gives the protein CASRPQQGIGLTQYF.

This clonotype has at least ten counts. This sequence joins TRBV6-6 and TRBJ1-1; D may be TRBD1 (5 bases). The CDR3 has 11 residues. The V gene's germline CDR1 is MNHNY and CDR2 SVGAGI (reference sequence). Trimming stripped 7 bases from V and 10 bases from J, with 13 bases between. The DNA for the CDR3 is TGTGCCAGCACAGGAGGGGTAGGAGCTTTCTTT. It yields the protein CASTGGVGAFF.

The J gene is TRBJ2-4, the V gene TRBV18, with 7 nucleotides matching TRBD1. TRBJ2-5 explains the end of the DNA better; the J call may be wrong. The CDR3 has 17 residues. From germline, CDR1 is KGHSH and CDR2 LQKENI. The CDR3 region has the DNA TGTGCCAGCTCACGATCGTTAGACAGGGTAGACCAAGAGACCCAGTACTTC. Encoded protein: CASSRSLDRVDQETQYF.

The chain employs TRBV20-1 and TRBJ1-5, with TRBD1 matching over 8 bases. Germline lookup yields CDR1 DFQATT and CDR2 SNEGSKA (reference sequence). The CDR3 spans 16 residues. With 5 bases clipped from V and 4 bases from J, the junction kept 13 bases outside the gene matches. The CDR3 DNA is TGCAGTGCTTATGGTGCGGACAGGGTGTGGAATCAGCCCCAGCATTTT. It specifies CSAYGADRVWNQPQHF.

This clonotype was observed at least ten times. J is TRBJ2-4 and V is TRBV4-1; the D gene is possibly TRBD1 (6 bases). The CDR3 loop spans 15 amino acids. Trimming removed 1 base from V and 3 bases from J, with 10 bases in between. Per the germline V gene, CDR1 is MGHRA and CDR2 is YSYEKL. The CDR3 nucleotides are TGCGCCAGCAGCCAAGGTTCAGGGGACAAAAACATTCAGTACTTC. Translating it yields CASSQGSGDKNIQYF.

The V gene is TRBV29-1, the J gene TRBJ2-7; D might be TRBD1 (6 bases). V was trimmed by 3 bases and J by 7 bases, leaving 19 bases between them. CDR3 length: 14 amino acids. CDR1 and CDR2 from the germline V gene are SQVTM and ANQGSEA. DNA for the CDR3: TGCAGCGTTGACCATTCTACCCTGGGACATGAGCAGTACTTC. As protein: CSVDHSTLGHEQYF.

This sequence joins TRBV12-3 or TRBV12-4 and TRBJ2-3; maybe TRBD2 (5 bases). Trimming left V 6 bases short and J 3 bases short, with 16 bases between. The CDR3 runs to 15 residues. The CDR3 DNA sequence: TGTGCCAGCAGCCCGGCGGGCAGACTGACAGATACGCAGTATTTT. It is translated as CASSPAGRLTDTQYF.

The rearrangement joins TRBV20-1 to TRBJ1-4, with D perhaps matching TRBD1 (5 bases). The CDR3 has 15 amino acids. With 3 bases removed from V and 4 bases from J, the gap between germline ends came to 15 bases. The germline gives CDR1 DFQATT, CDR2 SNEGSKA (reference sequence). The CDR3 is CSARFGAMGNEKLFF. CDR3 DNA: TGCAGTGCTAGGTTTGGGGCGATGGGTAATGAAAAACTGTTTTTT.

This clonotype was picked up one time. At one boundary the junction diverges from the germline segment, which might be a read error. The gene calls are TRBV20-1 and TRBJ2-1; D is unclear. The CDR3 consists of 14 residues. CDR1 DFQATT and CDR2 SNEGSKA come from the germline V gene (reference sequence). CDR3 nucleotides: TGCAGTGCTAGAGGACTCGATCAATACAATAAGCAGTTCTTC. Amino acids: CSARGLDQYNKQFF.

The gene calls are TRBV3-1 and TRBJ2-4; 7 nucleotides line up with TRBD1. The ends lost 4 bases at V and 8 bases at J; junction bases unmatched: 5. There are 13 residues in the CDR3. Germline CDR1 LGHDT, CDR2 YNNKEL (reference sequence). For the CDR3, the DNA is TGTGCCAGCAGCCTAGGACAGGTAGACATTCAGTACTTC. It specifies CASSLGQVDIQYF.